The clone carrying this T cell receptor beta chain was recorded once. The data derive from a study of blood T cells in healthy people across ages. V lost 7 bases to trimming and J lost 3 bases, with 15 bases between them. The CDR3 totals 13 residues. Per the germline V gene, CDR1 is DFQATT and CDR2 is SNEGSKA (reference sequence). A J-beta primer mix and a sample-barcoded 5' primer were used in a second PCR of about 7 to 12 cycles. Each of the cDNA molecules was tagged by a template-switch adaptor with 12 random nucleotides. TCRdb reprocessed the 5' RACE reads via MiXCR and lists one record per CDR3 protein. The sample lists some 560,000 distinct CDR3 sequences, around 27% occurring once. In addition, the sample was reused for a study of T cells of mothers and their children. As reported in that work: Related and unrelated pairs show TCR recombination output that thymic selection shapes similarly.

This TCR was sampled from a boy aged 2 to 9 in good health. What was sequenced was blood. V usage is TRBV20-1 and J usage is TRBJ1-1; D ambiguous. Here the CDR3 reads CSVSLDGDTEAFF. In DNA, the CDR3 is TGCAGTGTTAGTCTCGACGGGGACACTGAAGCTTTCTTT.